This TCR beta chain is from a study of blood T cells in healthy people across ages. Broader study findings: In these data, TCR beta diversity tracked strongly with naive T cell percentage. Unknown donor CMV status possibly confounded expanded clonotype changes.

Total RNA extraction produced at least 6 micrograms (per sample) for the study. A sample-barcoded 5' primer and a J-beta primer mix were used in a second PCR of roughly 7 to 12 cycles. TCRdb processed the 5' RACE reads anew with MiXCR; each CDR3 protein has one entry. The repertoire holds 1.5 million to 1.8 million distinct CDR3 sequences, with approximately 43% as singletons. To note about this clonotype: No antigen is known for it.

V trimming: 3 bases; J trimming: 1 base; junction bases outside the gene matches: 4. Looked up from germline, CDR1 is LGHNA and CDR2 is YNFKEQ. The CDR3 is made up of 15 amino acids. Sequenced material: blood. The sequence came from a woman under 30 in good health. This rearrangement joins TRBV4-2 to TRBJ2-7, with TRBD1 identical over 9 bases. The CDR3 DNA is TGTGCCAGCAGCCACACCGGGACAGGGTCCTACGAGCAGTACTTC. This translates into CASSHTGTGSYEQYF.